Listed below are T cell receptor beta chains from one sample, sequenced in a study of identical twins' blood T cells. Each CDR3 protein gets one entry after TCRdb re-called the 5' RACE reads with MiXCR. Among hundreds of thousands of distinct CDR3 sequences, more than 25% were seen once, and the ten largest hold 6% to 7%. The sequenced sample consisted of PBMCs. The receptors originated from a woman between 18 and 50 years old in good health. The CDR3 runs from the conserved cysteine through the conserved F or W. Each record gives: CDR3 length, V gene, D gene, J gene, clone size, CDR3 DNA, CDR3 protein. A D gene is named only where the DNA matches it firmly. Only some rows state a clone size, as once, few, many or a class for expanded clones.

cdr3_length: 14
v_call: TRBV7-9
d_call: NA
j_call: TRBJ1-3
clone_size: many
cdr3_nt: TGTGCCAGCAGCTTGCGGGAATCTGGAAACACCATATATTTT
cdr3_aa: CASSLRESGNTIYF

cdr3_length: 14
v_call: TRBV25-1
d_call: NA
j_call: TRBJ1-1
clone_size: NA
cdr3_nt: TGTGCCAGCAGTGCGGGAGGGGAGGCCCCGCGCGCTTTCTTT
cdr3_aa: CASSAGGEAPRAFF

cdr3_length: 13
v_call: TRBV29-1
d_call: NA
j_call: TRBJ1-3
clone_size: NA
cdr3_nt: TGCAGCGTTTGTGGGCTTGGCGGAAACACCATATATTTT
cdr3_aa: CSVCGLGGNTIYF

cdr3_length: 16
v_call: TRBV2
d_call: TRBD2
j_call: TRBJ2-3
clone_size: few
cdr3_nt: TGTGCCAGCAGCACACAACTAGCGGGAGGGTCAGATACGCAGTATTTT
cdr3_aa: CASSTQLAGGSDTQYF

cdr3_length: 17
v_call: TRBV6-2/TRBV6-3
d_call: TRBD2
j_call: TRBJ2-1
clone_size: NA
cdr3_nt: TGTGCCAGCAGTTACTCCTGGACTGTAGCGGGAGTCGGTGAGCAGTTCTTC
cdr3_aa: CASSYSWTVAGVGEQFF

cdr3_length: 15
v_call: TRBV19
d_call: NA
j_call: TRBJ1-1
clone_size: few
cdr3_nt: TGTGCCAGTAGTATATCGGGCCCCTCGGGCACTGAAGCTTTCTTT
cdr3_aa: CASSISGPSGTEAFF

cdr3_length: 15
v_call: TRBV5-1
d_call: TRBD1
j_call: TRBJ1-2
clone_size: few
cdr3_nt: TGCGCCAGCAGCTTGGAGGCAGGGGGCACCTATGGCTACACCTTC
cdr3_aa: CASSLEAGGTYGYTF

cdr3_length: 13
v_call: TRBV27
d_call: NA
j_call: TRBJ1-2
clone_size: many
cdr3_nt: TGTGCCAGCAGCGAACCCCGTAACTATGGCTACACCTTC
cdr3_aa: CASSEPRNYGYTF

cdr3_length: 16
v_call: TRBV12-3/TRBV12-4
d_call: TRBD1
j_call: TRBJ1-6
clone_size: NA
cdr3_nt: TGTGCCAGCAGTCCGGGACAGGGGGGTTATAATTCACCCCTCCACTTT
cdr3_aa: CASSPGQGGYNSPLHF

cdr3_length: 14
v_call: TRBV10-3
d_call: TRBD2
j_call: TRBJ2-1
clone_size: many
cdr3_nt: TGTGCCATCTTGGGGACTAGCAACAACAATGAGCAGTTCTTC
cdr3_aa: CAILGTSNNNEQFF

cdr3_length: 14
v_call: TRBV2
d_call: NA
j_call: TRBJ1-1
clone_size: NA
cdr3_nt: TGTGCCAGCAGTGACGAGGGGAAAAACACTGAAGCTTTCTTT
cdr3_aa: CASSDEGKNTEAFF

cdr3_length: 15
v_call: TRBV2
d_call: NA
j_call: TRBJ2-2
clone_size: NA
cdr3_nt: TGTGCCAGCATCAACCAGAGGTCTAACACTGGGGAGCCGTTTTTT
cdr3_aa: CASINQRSNTGEPFF

cdr3_length: 15
v_call: TRBV20-1
d_call: NA
j_call: TRBJ2-7
clone_size: NA
cdr3_nt: TGCAGTGCTTATAAGGGGTCGGGTACATCCTACGAGCAGTACTTC
cdr3_aa: CSAYKGSGTSYEQYF

cdr3_length: 18
v_call: TRBV5-1
d_call: TRBD1
j_call: TRBJ1-1
clone_size: few
cdr3_nt: TGCGCCAGCAGCGGAGTTGGGACAGGGCGCGTTTTGAACACTGAAGCTTTCTTT
cdr3_aa: CASSGVGTGRVLNTEAFF

cdr3_length: 14
v_call: TRBV29-1
d_call: NA
j_call: TRBJ1-1
clone_size: NA
cdr3_nt: TGCAGCGGGGCCTTACAGGGCATGAACACTGAAGCTTTCTTT
cdr3_aa: CSGALQGMNTEAFF

cdr3_length: 14
v_call: TRBV5-1
d_call: NA
j_call: TRBJ1-4
clone_size: many
cdr3_nt: TGCGCCAGCAGCTCGGGACTCTTGGGTGAAAAACTGTTTTTT
cdr3_aa: CASSSGLLGEKLFF

cdr3_length: 16
v_call: TRBV7-7
d_call: TRBD1
j_call: TRBJ2-1
clone_size: NA
cdr3_nt: TGTGCTAGCAGCTTAGCCCCCGGGACAGCTTACAATGAGCAGTTCTTC
cdr3_aa: CASSLAPGTAYNEQFF

cdr3_length: 14
v_call: TRBV20-1
d_call: TRBD1
j_call: TRBJ1-2
clone_size: few
cdr3_nt: TGCAGTGCTAGAGAAACAGGGGGTTTGGAAGGCTACACCTTC
cdr3_aa: CSARETGGLEGYTF

cdr3_length: 14
v_call: TRBV9
d_call: NA
j_call: TRBJ1-1
clone_size: NA
cdr3_nt: TGTGCCAGCAGCGCCCAAACGGGGAACACTGAAGCTTTCTTT
cdr3_aa: CASSAQTGNTEAFF

cdr3_length: 14
v_call: TRBV19
d_call: NA
j_call: TRBJ2-2
clone_size: few
cdr3_nt: TGTGCCAGTAGTCAGGGTTACAACACCGGGGAGCTGTTTTTT
cdr3_aa: CASSQGYNTGELFF

cdr3_length: 12
v_call: TRBV28
d_call: NA
j_call: TRBJ2-7
clone_size: few
cdr3_nt: TGTGCCAGCGGTACTGGGAGCTACGAGCAGTACTTC
cdr3_aa: CASGTGSYEQYF

cdr3_length: 15
v_call: TRBV20-1
d_call: TRBD2
j_call: TRBJ2-1
clone_size: NA
cdr3_nt: TGCAGTGCCACTATACTAGCGGGATCATCGAATGAGCAGTTCTTC
cdr3_aa: CSATILAGSSNEQFF

cdr3_length: 14
v_call: TRBV11-2
d_call: NA
j_call: TRBJ1-1
clone_size: NA
cdr3_nt: TGTGCCAGCAGCTTAGGGCAGGGAAGGGCTGAAGCTTTCTTT
cdr3_aa: CASSLGQGRAEAFF

cdr3_length: 14
v_call: TRBV29-1
d_call: NA
j_call: TRBJ2-3
clone_size: NA
cdr3_nt: TGCAGCGTTGCGCAGGGCACTAGCACAGATACGCAGTATTTT
cdr3_aa: CSVAQGTSTDTQYF

cdr3_length: 14
v_call: TRBV10-3
d_call: TRBD1
j_call: TRBJ1-5
clone_size: many
cdr3_nt: TGTGCCATCAGTGAGGTGACAGGGGCTCAGCCCCAGCATTTT
cdr3_aa: CAISEVTGAQPQHF

cdr3_length: 15
v_call: TRBV4-3
d_call: TRBD1
j_call: TRBJ2-7
clone_size: few
cdr3_nt: TGCGCCAGCAGCCATCGGACAGGGTCCCTCTACGAGCAGTACTTC
cdr3_aa: CASSHRTGSLYEQYF